Below, one TCR beta chain is given with its context. The sample originates from a study of blood T cell repertoires in COVID-19. For the study at large: COVID-19 samples from acute and convalescent phases originated in the United States, Italy and Spain. PBMCs, B-cell-depleted T cells, or T cells provided the cDNA or gDNA that made up the material.

Source study methods: From reference gene primer amplification, estimates of nucleated cell counts were derived. The assay was immunoSEQ multiplex PCR, and TCRdb's table has in-frame clones only and misses some. V, J and clone size are those of that table, while D and trimming were read from the DNA. Counted here are roughly 160,000 clones, around 83% occurring once; the ten biggest clones make up less than 6.5%. From germline, CDR1 is MGHRA and CDR2 YSYEKL. The CDR3 is 14 residues long. J gave up 3 bases and V 4 bases, and 6 bases lay outside the gene matches. It was during active infection that Seattle patients were enrolled and then longitudinally followed.

This TCR derives from a woman aged 45-65 years with COVID-19, enrolled during active disease. Sequenced: peripheral blood. The chain is built from TRBV4-1 and TRBJ2-7, with 7 nucleotides matching TRBD1. As DNA, the CDR3 is TGCGCCAGCAGCCTTCTACAGGGGTACTACGAGCAGTACTTC. Its translation: CASSLLQGYYEQYF.